This T cell receptor (beta chain) was found in a study of cytomegalovirus exposure and HLA in healthy donors. CDR1 MNHNY and CDR2 SVGAGI come from the germline V gene (reference sequence). Losses at the gene ends were 6 bases for V and 11 bases for J; bases not matched to a gene: 10. The CDR3 has 13 amino acids. This clone has just a few counts. Amplification used 60 Vbeta primers and 13 Jbeta primers. Assay: immunoSEQ multiplex PCR; the TCRdb copy retains only in-frame clones and omits some. The repertoire holds over 150,000 clones, with around 72% as singletons. This chain uses TRBV6-6 with TRBJ2-1; 7 nucleotides line up with TRBD2. The TCR originated in a young man in good health and CMV-seronegative. The material sequenced was PBMCs. CDR3 nucleotides: TGTGCCAGCAGCCTACCACCGGGAGGAAAGCAGTTCTTC. It codes for CASSLPPGGKQFF.